Presented here are 21 T cell receptor beta chains from one specimen sequenced in a study of blood T cells in healthy people across ages. It was with a sample-barcoded 5' primer and a J-beta primer mix that a second PCR of roughly 6 to 12 cycles was run. TCRdb re-called the 5' RACE reads through MiXCR, storing one row per CDR3 protein. Of about 970,000 distinct CDR3 sequences detected, roughly 51% appear once; the ten largest clones hold roughly a fifth. Sample: blood. These receptors originate from a woman in her sixties or seventies in good health.

This sequence joins TRBV29-1 and TRBJ2-7; perhaps TRBD1 as D (6 bases). Per germline, CDR1 SQVTM and CDR2 ANQGSEA. V lost 5 bases to trimming and J lost 5 bases, with 34 bases between them. The CDR3 runs to 19 residues. CDR3 in DNA: TGCAGCGTTTCTGGCCGCAGGGGTGGTGGCGGGCTGGGTACTCACGAGCAGTACTTC. Amino acid sequence: CSVSGRRGGGGLGTHEQYF.

In its sample, this clonotype was seen many times. The chain carries TRBV12-3 or TRBV12-4 and TRBJ2-7; TRBD2 is a possible D gene (6 bases). V lost 5 bases and J 4 bases, leaving 15 bases between the germline ends. The CDR3 has 14 residues. As DNA, the CDR3 is TGTGCCAGCAGTCCCCGGAGAGGAGGGTACGAGCAGTACTTC. This encodes CASSPRRGGYEQYF.

This clonotype was recorded once. This chain uses TRBV5-6 with TRBJ2-7; 9 bases line up with TRBD1. The V gene end was trimmed by 4 bases and the J gene end by 3 bases; junction bases not matched to a gene: 8. Germline loops: CDR1 SGHDT, CDR2 YYEEEE. The CDR3 loop spans 15 amino acids. CDR3 sequence: CASSVWDRAFYEQYF. The CDR3 DNA reads as TGTGCCAGCAGCGTGTGGGACAGGGCTTTCTACGAGCAGTACTTC.

This clonotype was seen a few times. CDR3: CSARDWAGRGRTEAFF. As DNA, the CDR3 is TGCAGTGCTAGAGATTGGGCAGGGAGGGGAAGGACTGAAGCTTTCTTT. This chain uses TRBV20-1 with TRBJ1-1; D might be TRBD1 (5 bases). The V end lost 0 bases, the J end lost 5 bases, and 19 bases lay between the germline ends. From germline, CDR1 is DFQATT and CDR2 SNEGSKA (reference sequence). There are 16 residues in the CDR3.

This clonotype has more than one count but fewer than ten. J is TRBJ2-5 and V is TRBV5-6; D may correspond to TRBD1 or TRBD2 (5 bases each). The V gene's germline CDR1 is SGHDT and CDR2 YYEEEE. CDR3 length: 15 amino acids. The ends were cut back, 4 bases at V and 4 bases at J, with 17 bases in the middle. CDR3 sequence: CASSTPGTGAETQYF. The CDR3 DNA follows: TGTGCCAGCAGCACACCGGGAACCGGGGCAGAGACCCAGTACTTC.

This chain uses TRBV6-2 or TRBV6-3 with TRBJ2-2; possible D gene TRBD1, 5 bases. Trimming removed 5 bases at V and 2 bases at J, with 12 bases between. Germline lookup yields CDR1 MNHEY and CDR2 SVGEGT. This CDR3 region has 15 residues. CDR3 nucleotide sequence: TGTGCCAGCAGTGGTCCCTGGGGCAACACCGGGGAGCTGTTTTTT. Its protein is CASSGPWGNTGELFF.

V and J are TRBV5-1 and TRBJ2-1, with 10 bases matching TRBD1. The V and J ends lost 0 bases and 5 bases, in that order; junction bases with no gene match: 5. The V gene's germline CDR1 is SGHRS and CDR2 YFSETQ. CDR3 size: 16 residues. Here the CDR3 reads CASSLGGQGGNNEQFF. CDR3 DNA sequence: TGCGCCAGCAGCTTGGGCGGACAGGGGGGTAACAATGAGCAGTTCTTC.

This clonotype was observed a handful of times. This chain joins TRBV6-5 and TRBJ2-5, with D tentatively TRBD2 (5 bases). Trimming took 1 base from V and 5 from J, leaving 14 bases between them. The germline V gene encodes CDR1 MNHEY and CDR2 SVGAGI. CDR3 length: 15 amino acids. CDR3 DNA: TGTGCCAGCAGTTACTACTCGGGGATTGGGGAGACCCAGTACTTC. Amino acid sequence: CASSYYSGIGETQYF.

This chain uses TRBV20-1 with TRBJ2-1; 9 positions agree with TRBD1. The germline CDR1 and CDR2 sequences are DFQATT and SNEGSKA (reference sequence). V lost 6 bases and J lost 3; bases outside the gene matches: 9. The CDR3 is made up of 15 amino acids. CDR3 nucleotide sequence: TGCAGTGCAGCGGACCCGGGACAGGGCTACAATGAGCAGTTCTTC. This sequence encodes CSAADPGQGYNEQFF.

This sequence joins TRBV7-2 and TRBJ2-7; D remains unclear. The CDR3 covers 12 residues. Trimming took off 5 bases at V and 4 bases at J, with 9 bases between the two ends. Per germline, CDR1 SGHTA and CDR2 FQGNSA. This chain's CDR3 is CASSLSKYEQYF. The CDR3 DNA follows: TGTGCCAGCAGCCTATCTAAGTACGAGCAGTACTTC.

A few counts support this clonotype. V and J are TRBV14 and TRBJ2-1; D is unclear. With 2 bases removed from V and 11 bases from J, the gap between germline ends came to 10 bases. The CDR3 has 12 residues. Germline CDR1 SGHDN, CDR2 FVKESK. CDR3 amino acids: CASSQYTEQQFF. CDR3 in DNA: TGTGCCAGCAGCCAATACACAGAGCAGCAGTTCTTC.

The chain carries TRBV5-1 and TRBJ2-7; 9 positions match TRBD2. V gave up 4 bases and J gave up 3 bases; unmatched junction bases: 11. Per germline, CDR1 SGHRS and CDR2 YFSETQ. This CDR3 contains 16 residues. CDR3 sequence: CASSGTAGGPIYEQYF. In DNA form, the CDR3 reads TGCGCCAGCAGCGGAACTGCGGGAGGGCCGATCTACGAGCAGTACTTC. The whole variable domain, remainder taken from reference TRBV5-1 and TRBJ2-7, is KAGVTQTPRYLIKTRGQQVTLSCSPISGHRSVSWYQQTPGQGLQFLFEYFSETQRNKGNFPGRFSGRQFSNSRSEMNVSTLELGDSALYLCASSGTAGGPIYEQYFGPGTRLTVT.

The rearrangement uses TRBV6-2 or TRBV6-3 and TRBJ2-1, with D unclear. This CDR3 has 12 residues. Between the trimmed V and J ends, which lost 2 bases and 8 bases, there was a span of 7 bases. The germline gives CDR1 MNHEY, CDR2 SVGEGT. The CDR3 DNA sequence: TGTGCCAGCAGTTACACTGGGTATGAGCAGTTCTTC. Its protein product is CASSYTGYEQFF.

This clonotype was observed a single time. The genes are TRBV2 and TRBJ2-1; 12 nucleotides line up with TRBD2. Per the germline V gene, CDR1 is SNHLY and CDR2 is FYNNEI. The J segment lost 10 bases and the V segment lost 6 bases, leaving 13 bases of the junction unmatched. This CDR3 is built from 16 residues. CDR3: CASSLGGLAGFREQFF. CDR3 nucleotide sequence: TGTGCCAGCAGCCTGGGCGGACTAGCGGGATTTCGCGAGCAGTTCTTC.

The chain joins TRBV12-3 or TRBV12-4 to TRBJ2-3; 7 nucleotides agree with TRBD2. With V trimmed by 7 bases and J by 0 bases, 7 bases remained unmatched. CDR3 length: 15 amino acids. CDR3 sequence: CASTLLASSTDTQYF. The CDR3 region has the DNA TGTGCCAGCACCCTACTAGCGTCTAGCACAGATACGCAGTATTTT.

In its sample, this clonotype was seen a few times. The V call is TRBV11-2, the J call TRBJ2-5; 12 nucleotides match TRBD2. The germline V gene has CDR1 SGHAT and CDR2 FQNNGV. V was clipped by 1 base and J by 5 bases; unmatched bases: 11. This CDR3 contains 18 residues. The CDR3 loop is CASSLGLAGVSSWETQYF. The CDR3 nucleotides are TGTGCCAGCAGCTTAGGACTAGCGGGAGTATCTAGTTGGGAGACCCAGTACTTC. The complete variable domain, with remaining parts taken from reference TRBV11-2 and TRBJ2-5, reads EAGVAQSPRYKIIEKRQSVAFWCNPISGHATLYWYQQILGQGPKLLIQFQNNGVVDDSQLPKDRFSAERLKGVDSTLKIQPAKLEDSAVYLCASSLGLAGVSSWETQYFGPGTRLLVL.

To note about this clonotype: A junction end diverges from the germline sequence, so it may reflect a read error. The rearrangement uses TRBV4-2 and TRBJ2-7, with 8 bases identical to TRBD1. Germline V CDR1 and CDR2: LGHNA, YNFKEQ. The CDR3 runs 16 residues. The CDR3 sequence is CASSGFYRGESYGQYF. CDR3 bases: TGTGCCAGCAGCGGATTTTACAGGGGGGAATCCTACGGGCAGTACTTC.

J is TRBJ2-1 and V is TRBV20-1; TRBD2 aligns across 8 bases. After removal of 1 base from V and 5 bases from J, the junction contained 7 bases not matched to a gene. The CDR3 contains 15 residues. The V gene's germline CDR1 is DFQATT and CDR2 SNEGSKA (reference sequence). In nucleotides, the CDR3 is TGCAGTGCTAGAGTAGCGAGCGGGAGCGACAATGAGCAGTTCTTC. Amino acid sequence: CSARVASGSDNEQFF.

This clonotype occurred once. The chain combines TRBV12-3 or TRBV12-4 with TRBJ1-4, with 12 bases identical to TRBD1. V was pared by 7 bases and J by 10 bases, with 7 bases of the junction left unmatched. This CDR3 comprises 14 residues. This CDR3 reads CASTPGTGGGKLFF. The CDR3 region has the DNA TGTGCCAGCACTCCCGGGACAGGGGGCGGAAAACTGTTTTTT.

This clonotype occurred a few times. This rearrangement joins TRBV20-1 to TRBJ2-6; the D gene is possibly TRBD1 (6 bases). Germline V gene data show CDR1 as DFQATT and CDR2 as SNEGSKA (reference sequence). CDR3 length: 14 amino acids. The V gene lost 4 bases and the J gene lost 4 bases, with 11 bases spanning the gap. The CDR3 sequence: CSAKQGLGANVLTF. DNA for the CDR3: TGCAGTGCTAAACAGGGTTTGGGGGCCAACGTCCTGACTTTC.

There are a few counts of this clonotype. The V call is TRBV7-2, the J call TRBJ2-1; D is uncertain. The CDR3 has 13 residues. The V gene lost 6 bases and the J gene lost 7 bases, with 13 bases spanning the gap. Per germline, CDR1 SGHTA and CDR2 FQGNSA. The CDR3 sequence: CASSPSLGNEQFF. The CDR3, as DNA: TGTGCCAGCAGTCCCTCTCTGGGTAATGAGCAGTTCTTC.